Listed below are T cell receptor beta chains from one sample, sequenced in a study of cytomegalovirus exposure and HLA in healthy donors. The data were produced by immunoSEQ multiplex PCR, yet TCRdb's version contains in-frame clones alone and is incomplete. The sample records a few hundred thousand clones, roughly 80% being singletons. The sample consisted of PBMCs. The receptors here all came from a man aged 35 to 55 in good health and CMV-seronegative. CDR3s include the opening cysteine and the closing phenylalanine or tryptophan. The D gene is left open where the match is weak. A row's size may be missing; if present it is once, few, many or a size class.

CDR3 protein	CDR3 DNA	D gene	V gene	J gene	clone size
CASSFSRSEAFF	TGTGCCAGCAGCTTTTCGCGGTCTGAAGCTTTCTTT	.	TRBV13	TRBJ1-1	few
CASSRTPGQHYEQYF	TGTGCCAGCAGCCGAACCCCGGGACAGCATTACGAGCAGTACTTC	TRBD1	TRBV7-2	TRBJ2-7	.
CASSLAMGGNYNEQFF	TGCGCCAGCAGCTTGGCAATGGGGGGGAACTACAATGAGCAGTTCTTC	TRBD2	TRBV5-1	TRBJ2-1	.
CASSEDSIMNTEAFF	TGTGCCAGCAGTGAGGACAGTATCATGAACACTGAAGCTTTCTTT	.	TRBV2	TRBJ1-1	.
CAKADQRGGYNEQFF	TGTGCCAAAGCAGATCAGCGGGGGGGCTACAATGAGCAGTTCTTC	TRBD2	TRBV7-2	TRBJ2-1	.
CASRPGVTSGANVLTF	TGTGCCAGCAGACCGGGGGTGACCTCTGGGGCCAACGTCCTGACTTTC	.	TRBV6-6	TRBJ2-6	.
CASSQGLVSYNEQFF	TGTGCCAGCAGCCAGGGACTAGTGTCCTACAATGAGCAGTTCTTC	TRBD2	TRBV14	TRBJ2-1	.
CAWSPVRTANYGYTF	TGTGCCTGGAGTCCGGTAAGAACTGCTAACTATGGCTACACCTTC	.	TRBV30	TRBJ1-2	.
CSVELFPSYNEQFF	TGCAGCGTCGAGCTGTTTCCTTCCTACAATGAGCAGTTCTTC	.	TRBV29-1	TRBJ2-1	.
CASSSGLGQGRGETQYF	TGTGCCAGCAGCTCAGGCCTGGGACAGGGGAGAGGAGAGACCCAGTACTTC	TRBD1	TRBV7-6	TRBJ2-5	.
CASSSRPGSEAFF	TGTGCCAGCAGCTCTCGTCCGGGGTCTGAAGCTTTCTTT	.	TRBV11-2	TRBJ1-1	.
CASSLGLAGTYEQYF	TGTGCCAGCAGCTTAGGTCTAGCGGGAACCTACGAGCAGTACTTC	TRBD2	TRBV7-3	TRBJ2-7	.
CASSLDREAFF	TGTGCCAGCAGCTTAGACAGGGAAGCTTTCTTT	.	TRBV13	TRBJ1-1	.
CASSLVMGSNYGYTF	TGTGCCAGCAGCTTAGTAATGGGCAGCAACTATGGCTACACCTTC	.	TRBV7-2	TRBJ1-2	.
CASNFPASGGSFSSYEQYF	TGTGCCAGCAATTTCCCAGCTAGCGGGGGTTCTTTCAGCTCCTACGAGCAGTACTTC	TRBD2	TRBV2	TRBJ2-7	.
CASGLAIRSTGELFF	TGTGCTAGTGGTTTGGCAATCCGCAGCACCGGGGAGCTGTTTTTT	.	TRBV12-5	TRBJ2-2	.
CASGLAGGGETQYF	TGTGCCAGCGGGCTAGCGGGGGGCGGAGAGACCCAGTACTTC	TRBD2	TRBV6-5	TRBJ2-5	.
CASSANGQGNQPQHF	TGTGCCAGCAGCGCGAACGGACAGGGGAATCAGCCCCAGCATTTT	TRBD1	TRBV9	TRBJ1-5	.
CASKPRQGQSYEQYF	TGTGCCAGCAAGCCTCGACAGGGGCAGTCCTACGAGCAGTACTTC	TRBD1	TRBV28	TRBJ2-7	.
CASSETSGDTGELFF	TGTGCCAGCAGCGAAACAAGCGGGGACACCGGGGAGCTGTTTTTT	TRBD2	TRBV9	TRBJ2-2	.
CASFSYPGNERFF	TGCGCCAGCTTCTCTTACCCCGGCAATGAGCGGTTCTTC	.	TRBV5-1	TRBJ2-1	.
CASSQGLGGNEQFF	TGCGCCAGCAGCCAAGGCTTAGGGGGCAATGAGCAGTTCTTC	.	TRBV4-3	TRBJ2-1	few
CASSAGGLGGYTF	TGTGCCAGCAGTGCAGGGGGCCTTGGTGGCTACACCTTC	TRBD1	TRBV25-1	TRBJ1-2	.
CASSPGTSGALSTDTQYF	TGTGCCAGCAGTCCCGGGACTAGCGGGGCACTAAGCACAGATACGCAGTATTTT	TRBD2	TRBV9	TRBJ2-3	.
CAISGSKYNEQFF	TGTGCCATCAGCGGGTCGAAATACAATGAGCAGTTCTTC	.	TRBV10-3	TRBJ2-1	.
CASSPAGNPEAFF	TGTGCCAGCAGCCCAGCGGGTAACCCTGAAGCTTTCTTT	.	TRBV7-9	TRBJ1-1	.
CASSAWDLRFDEQFF	TGTGCCAGCAGCGCCTGGGACTTGAGGTTCGATGAGCAGTTCTTC	.	TRBV9	TRBJ2-1	.
CASGGDRGNQPQHF	TGTGCCAGCGGCGGCGACCGGGGCAATCAGCCCCAGCATTTT	.	TRBV6-6	TRBJ1-5	.
CASTALSRDTEAFF	TGTGCCAGCACCGCCTTATCCCGGGACACTGAAGCTTTCTTT	.	TRBV2	TRBJ1-1	.
CASSITGVAGNQPQHF	TGTGCCAGTAGTATAACAGGGGTTGCTGGCAATCAGCCCCAGCATTTT	TRBD1	TRBV19	TRBJ1-5	.
CASSFPGVAYGYTF	TGTGCCAGCAGCTTCCCAGGGGTGGCCTATGGCTACACCTTC	.	TRBV7-3	TRBJ1-2	.
CASRETGYEQYF	TGCGCCAGCAGAGAGACGGGTTACGAGCAGTACTTC	.	TRBV5-1	TRBJ2-7	.
CASSPGRNTEAFF	TGTGCCAGCTCACCAGGGAGGAACACTGAAGCTTTCTTT	.	TRBV18	TRBJ1-1	.
CASSEGKWVAGLYEQYF	TGTGCCAGCAGTGAGGGAAAGTGGGTAGCGGGATTGTACGAGCAGTACTTC	TRBD2	TRBV6-1	TRBJ2-7	.
CASSQGASGRGRRYGYTF	TGCGCCAGCAGCCAAGGAGCTTCCGGCAGGGGGCGTAGGTATGGCTACACCTTC	TRBD1	TRBV4-3	TRBJ1-2	.
CASSRDRGQVDFGYTF	TGTGCCAGCTCCCGGGACAGGGGGCAAGTAGATTTTGGCTACACCTTC	TRBD1	TRBV19	TRBJ1-2	.
CASSLVGLETQYF	TGTGCCAGCAGCTTAGTGGGGCTGGAGACCCAGTACTTC	.	TRBV7-9	TRBJ2-5	few
CASSSPGQGVETQYF	TGTGCCAGCAGCTCTCCGGGACAGGGCGTGGAGACCCAGTACTTC	TRBD1	TRBV7-2	TRBJ2-5	.
CASSIWGEFGDTQYF	TGTGCCAGTAGTATTTGGGGGGAGTTCGGAGATACGCAGTATTTT	.	TRBV19	TRBJ2-3	.
CATSRGVVGAWGTEAFF	TGTGCCACCAGCAGGGGGGTGGTGGGGGCTTGGGGCACTGAAGCTTTCTTT	.	TRBV15	TRBJ1-1	.
CASSRNQGSEGYTF	TGTGCCAGCAGCCGGAACCAGGGTTCGGAAGGCTACACCTTC	.	TRBV14	TRBJ1-2	.
CASSLEQNTEAFF	TGTGCCAGCAGCTTAGAACAGAACACTGAAGCTTTCTTT	.	TRBV11-3	TRBJ1-1	.
CASSPSVTEAFF	TGTGCCAGCTCACCGTCGGTTACTGAAGCTTTCTTT	.	TRBV18	TRBJ1-1	.
CASSYWGGNTFF	TGTGCCAGCAGTTACTGGGGCGGAAACACTTTCTTT	.	TRBV6-5	TRBJ1-1	few
CASSIPPVGGELAKNIQYF	TGTGCCAGTAGTATCCCCCCGGTGGGAGGTGAACTAGCCAAAAACATTCAGTACTTC	.	TRBV19	TRBJ2-4	.
CAVQGRGSKNIQYF	TGTGCCGTCCAGGGGCGCGGGTCCAAAAACATTCAGTACTTC	.	TRBV19	TRBJ2-4	few
CASSNLGKAGRQPQHF	TGTGCCAGTAGTAACTTGGGTAAAGCGGGGAGACAGCCCCAGCATTTT	.	TRBV19	TRBJ1-5	.
CASSYSQQGWADTQYF	TGTGCCAGCAGTTACTCCCAACAGGGGTGGGCAGATACGCAGTATTTT	TRBD1	TRBV6-5	TRBJ2-3	.
CASSATSGTPEQYF	TGTGCCAGCAGTGCGACTAGCGGGACTCCCGAGCAGTACTTC	TRBD2	TRBV6-1	TRBJ2-7	.
CASSFLTGGPLHF	TGTGCCAGCAGCTTCCTGACAGGGGGACCCCTCCACTTT	TRBD1	TRBV5-6	TRBJ1-6	.